In this sample, the clone carrying this TCR beta chain turned up many times. This CDR3 region has 16 residues. Germline assignment: CDR1 DFQATT and CDR2 SNEGSKA (reference sequence). V lost 5 bases and J lost 4; bases outside the gene matches: 12. This sample was included in a study of T cells in Graves' hyperthyroidism and ophthalmopathy. Whole-study context: Peripheral blood was collected at initial diagnosis, before any treatment.

An absence of ophthalmopathy progression within 18 months meant stable Graves' hyperthyroidism. Pregnant or lactating patients were excluded, as were those with uncontrolled infection or other autoimmune disease. Approximately 9.3 ml of fresh peripheral blood supplied the PBMCs. TCR beta CDR3 regions were amplified from RNA transcripts. The HTBI primer set drove a first-round RT-PCR of the TCR CDR3. In TCRdb, the multiplex PCR reads were re-called with MiXCR into one record per CDR3 protein. The sample records roughly 510,000 distinct CDR3 sequences, roughly 20% being singletons. This receptor was taken from a man between 18 and 29 years old with Graves' hyperthyroidism. The sequencing input was blood. The chain has TRBV20-1 and TRBJ2-2; 8 bases agree with TRBD1. CDR3 amino acids: CSALGGTGPGTGELFF. The CDR3 DNA reads as TGCAGTGCTTTGGGCGGGACAGGCCCAGGCACCGGGGAGCTGTTTTTT.